The clone carrying this TCR beta chain is identified as medium-sized from frequency. Its antigen is unidentified. The data stem from a study of T cell clusters in autoimmune cytopenias. Regarding the study as a whole: TRB repertoire shifts in secondary cytopenia and chronic lymphocytic leukemia mostly reflected lymphoma, not autoimmunity. Primary autoimmune cytopenia patients seemingly lacked the physiological T cell clusters found in healthy donors.

Approximately 36,000 genome equivalents of blood DNA were amplified for TRB. One tube held mixed TRB-A and TRB-B primer pools for touch-down PCR. Reanalyzing the multiplex PCR reads, TCRdb keeps one entry per CDR3 protein, without DNA. This specimen shows approximately 2,100 distinct CDR3 sequences; the ten leading clones hold 7.1%. The same data also contributed to another study, on T cell repertoires in aging, cancer and after chemotherapy. That paper adds: The full dataset contained about 10 million TCR reads.

Sequenced material: peripheral blood. The source of this sequence is a human donor in good health.

CDR3 residues: CASSPIRTEAFF. This chain connects TRBV18 to TRBJ1-1. The germline V gene encodes CDR1 KGHSH and CDR2 LQKENI. This CDR3 is built from 12 residues.